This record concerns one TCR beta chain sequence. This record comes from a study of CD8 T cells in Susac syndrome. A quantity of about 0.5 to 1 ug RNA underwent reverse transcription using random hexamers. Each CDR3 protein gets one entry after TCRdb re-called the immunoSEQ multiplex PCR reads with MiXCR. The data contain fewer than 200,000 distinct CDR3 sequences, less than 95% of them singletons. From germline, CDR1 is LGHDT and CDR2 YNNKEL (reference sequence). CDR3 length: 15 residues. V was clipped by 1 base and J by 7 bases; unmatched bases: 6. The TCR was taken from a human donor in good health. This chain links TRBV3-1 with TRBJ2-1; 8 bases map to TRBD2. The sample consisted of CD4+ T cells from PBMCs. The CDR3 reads CASSQVSGIGNEQFF. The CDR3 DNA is TGTGCCAGCAGCCAAGTTAGCGGGATTGGGAATGAGCAGTTCTTC.